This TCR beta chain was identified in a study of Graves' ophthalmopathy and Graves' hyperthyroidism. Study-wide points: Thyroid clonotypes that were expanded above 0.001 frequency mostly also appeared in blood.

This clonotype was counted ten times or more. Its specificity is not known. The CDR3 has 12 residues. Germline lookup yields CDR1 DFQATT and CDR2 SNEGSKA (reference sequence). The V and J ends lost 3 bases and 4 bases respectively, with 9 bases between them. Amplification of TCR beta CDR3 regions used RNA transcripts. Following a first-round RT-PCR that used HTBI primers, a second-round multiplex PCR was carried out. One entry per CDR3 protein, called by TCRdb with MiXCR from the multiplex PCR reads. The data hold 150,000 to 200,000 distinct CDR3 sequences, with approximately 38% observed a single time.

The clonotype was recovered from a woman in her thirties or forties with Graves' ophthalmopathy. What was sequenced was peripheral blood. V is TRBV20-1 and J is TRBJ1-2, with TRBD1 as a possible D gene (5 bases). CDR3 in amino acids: CSASEDIYGYTF. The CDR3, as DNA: TGCAGTGCTAGTGAGGACATCTATGGCTACACCTTC.